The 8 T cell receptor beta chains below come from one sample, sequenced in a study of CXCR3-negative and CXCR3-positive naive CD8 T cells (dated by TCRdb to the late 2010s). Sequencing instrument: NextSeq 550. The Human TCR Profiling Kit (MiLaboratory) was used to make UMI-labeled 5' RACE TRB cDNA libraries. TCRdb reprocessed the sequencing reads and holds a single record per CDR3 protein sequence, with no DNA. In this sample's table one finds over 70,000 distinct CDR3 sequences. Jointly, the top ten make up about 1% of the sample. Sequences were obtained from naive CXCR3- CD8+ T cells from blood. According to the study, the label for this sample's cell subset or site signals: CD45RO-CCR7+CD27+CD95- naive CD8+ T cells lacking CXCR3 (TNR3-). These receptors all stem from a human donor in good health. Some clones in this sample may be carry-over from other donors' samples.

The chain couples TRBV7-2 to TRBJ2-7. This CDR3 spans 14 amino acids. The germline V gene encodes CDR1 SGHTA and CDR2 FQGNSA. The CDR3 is CASSLIGVGNEQYF.

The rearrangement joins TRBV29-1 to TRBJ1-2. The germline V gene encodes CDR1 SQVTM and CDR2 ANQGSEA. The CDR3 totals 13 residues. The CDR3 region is CSVETTTIYGYTF.

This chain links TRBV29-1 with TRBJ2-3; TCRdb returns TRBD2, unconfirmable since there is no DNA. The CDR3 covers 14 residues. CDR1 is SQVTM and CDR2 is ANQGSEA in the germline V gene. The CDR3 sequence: CSVEGLASTDTQYF.

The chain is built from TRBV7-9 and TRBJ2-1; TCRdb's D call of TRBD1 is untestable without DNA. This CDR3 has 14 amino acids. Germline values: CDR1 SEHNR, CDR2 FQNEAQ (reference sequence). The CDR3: CASSLDRTGDEQFF.

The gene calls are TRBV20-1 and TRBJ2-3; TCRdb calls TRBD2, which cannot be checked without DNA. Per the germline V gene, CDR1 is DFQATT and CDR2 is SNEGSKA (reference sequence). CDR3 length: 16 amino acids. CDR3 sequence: CSARDGTSGPTDTQYF.

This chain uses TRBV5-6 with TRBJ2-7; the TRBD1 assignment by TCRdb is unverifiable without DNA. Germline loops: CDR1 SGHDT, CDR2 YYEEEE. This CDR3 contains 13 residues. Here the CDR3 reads CASRSQGSYEQYF.

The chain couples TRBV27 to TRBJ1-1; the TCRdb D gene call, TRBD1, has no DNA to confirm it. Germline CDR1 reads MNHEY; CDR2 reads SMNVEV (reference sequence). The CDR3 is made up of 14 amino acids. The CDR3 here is CASSLSGGPTEAFF.

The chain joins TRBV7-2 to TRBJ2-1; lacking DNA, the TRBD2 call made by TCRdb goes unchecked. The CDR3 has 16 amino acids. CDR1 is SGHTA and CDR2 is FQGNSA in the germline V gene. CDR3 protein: CASSLVSGTSYNEQFF.